This entry is about one TCR beta chain. As yet, its antigen is unknown. The germline gives CDR1 SGHAT, CDR2 FQNNGV. Trimming cost V 2 bases and J 5 bases, with 10 bases left between them. The CDR3 has 13 residues. This entry comes from a study of cytomegalovirus exposure and HLA in healthy donors. Across the whole study: Early released data comprised 80 million to 100 million unique TCRs from HLA-typed donors.

Study-wide results and limits: TCR beta sequences reportedly predicted the HLA-A and HLA-B alleles of most subjects accurately. A later analysis linked 15,000 to 20,000 TCR beta sequences to HLA alleles at 0.05 false discovery rate.

The PCR employed 60 Vbeta primers together with 13 Jbeta primers. TCRdb's copy holds only in-frame clones and misses some; the assay was immunoSEQ multiplex PCR. The sample lists about 180,000 clones; under 90% were seen once. This rearrangement joins TRBV11-2 to TRBJ2-7, with TRBD1 as a possible D gene (6 bases). The sequence derives from a man aged 18-30 years in good health and CMV-seronegative. Sequenced input: PBMCs. The CDR3 region is CASSLNRAHEQYF. In DNA form, the CDR3 reads TGTGCCAGCAGCTTAAACAGGGCCCACGAGCAGTACTTC.